Listed here are 22 T cell receptor beta chains from one sample, sequenced in a study of cytomegalovirus exposure and HLA in healthy donors (dated by TCRdb to about 2017). Library method: the immunoSEQ multiplex PCR assay. A mixture of 60 forward primers for TCR Vbeta segments and 13 reverse primers for TCR Jbeta segments was used in the multiplex PCR. In TCRdb, the immuneACCESS table is reduced to in-frame sequences with V and J assigned. These tables do not hold every clone; where another copy was compared, an unresolved V gene accounts for under half, and the others remain unexplained. The sample has approximately 140,000 clones on record, around 73% of them singletons. The ten largest clones capture around 1.4% of the sample. The sequenced material came from PBMCs. The receptors here all came from a woman aged 40 to 50 in good health and CMV-seronegative.

The table lists this clone with a few counts. The J gene is TRBJ2-2, the V gene TRBV7-2, with a weak D call TRBD1 (6 bases). CDR3 size: 16 residues. CDR1 and CDR2 from the germline V gene are SGHTA and FQGNSA. Between the trimmed V and J ends, which lost 2 bases and 5 bases, there was a span of 15 bases. The CDR3 sequence: CASSLSGQRRTGELFF. CDR3 bases: TGTGCCAGCAGCTTATCAGGACAGCGGCGGACCGGGGAGCTGTTTTTT.

The CDR3 reads CASTRDRRANEKLFF. In DNA, the CDR3 is TGTGCCAGCACCCGGGACAGGAGAGCTAATGAAAAACTGTTTTTT. J is TRBJ1-4 and V is TRBV2; 8 bases fit TRBD1. Trimming cost V 7 bases and J 3 bases; bases outside gene matches: 7. Germline CDR1 SNHLY, CDR2 FYNNEI. The CDR3 is made up of 15 amino acids.

V is TRBV5-1 and J is TRBJ1-4, with no clear D. The V gene lost 2 bases and the J gene lost 1 base, with 9 bases spanning the gap. CDR1 and CDR2 (germline): SGHRS, YFSETQ. This CDR3 has 15 amino acids. The CDR3 DNA sequence: TGCGCCAGCAGCTTTGATGGCAGAACTAATGAAAAACTGTTTTTT. Translating it yields CASSFDGRTNEKLFF.

The chain is built from TRBV5-1 and TRBJ1-1, with a possible D match to TRBD1 (6 bases). V was pared by 1 base and J by 11 bases, with 15 bases between. CDR3 size: 13 residues. Germline V gives CDR1 SGHRS, CDR2 YFSETQ. CDR3 loop: CASSLSPDRRAFF. CDR3 DNA: TGCGCCAGCAGCTTGTCCCCGGACAGAAGGGCTTTCTTT.

V gene TRBV18 combines with J gene TRBJ2-5; D gene unclear. The CDR3 extends over 14 amino acids. Germline lookup yields CDR1 KGHSH and CDR2 LQKENI. Trimming stripped 0 bases from V and 4 bases from J, with 9 bases between. The CDR3 region is CASSPPNSGETQYF. The CDR3 bases are TGTGCCAGCTCACCACCGAACAGTGGAGAGACCCAGTACTTC.

The gene calls are TRBV5-1 and TRBJ2-5, with D hard to call. Germline CDR1 reads SGHRS; CDR2 reads YFSETQ. CDR3 length: 13 amino acids. Trimming pared 0 bases from V and 5 bases from J, leaving 8 bases between. The CDR3 loop is CASSLDKSETQYF. CDR3 nucleotides: TGCGCCAGCAGCTTGGACAAATCGGAGACCCAGTACTTC.

J is TRBJ1-4 and V is TRBV6-5; TRBD1 matches at 9 bases. Per the germline V gene, CDR1 is MNHEY and CDR2 is SVGAGI. The CDR3 is made up of 16 amino acids. After removal of 3 bases from V and 8 bases from J, the junction contained 10 bases not matched to a gene. The CDR3 DNA is TGTGCCAGCAGTTATAAAGTACAGGGGGCCGAAGAAAAACTGTTTTTT. Translating it yields CASSYKVQGAEEKLFF.

The rearrangement joins TRBV4-1 to TRBJ1-2; D call uncertain. Germline V CDR1 and CDR2: MGHRA, YSYEKL. The CDR3 is 17 residues long. The V gene lost 0 bases and the J gene lost 2 bases, with 16 bases spanning the gap. For the CDR3, the DNA is TGCGCCAGCAGCCAAGAAGGACTTACCGGTGGAAACTATGGCTACACCTTC. This encodes CASSQEGLTGGNYGYTF.

This clone turned up a few times. This rearrangement joins TRBV6-1 to TRBJ1-2; D might be TRBD1 (5 bases). V was trimmed by 4 bases and J by 5 bases, leaving 20 bases between them. This CDR3 is 16 amino acids long. Germline CDR1 reads MNHNS; CDR2 reads SASEGT. The CDR3 region is CASSVEPGPGPYGYTF. Written as DNA, the CDR3 is TGTGCCAGCAGTGTCGAGCCGGGCCCAGGGCCTTATGGCTACACCTTC.

The chain recombines TRBV4-1 with TRBJ2-5; 13 bases align to TRBD2. This CDR3 is built from 16 residues. V lost 4 bases, J lost 2 bases, and 4 bases stayed unmatched. In germline, CDR1 is MGHRA, CDR2 YSYEKL. CDR3 protein: CASSLSTSGGQETQYF. The DNA of the CDR3 is TGCGCCAGCAGCCTTTCGACTAGCGGGGGGCAAGAGACCCAGTACTTC.

The V gene is TRBV10-1, the J gene TRBJ1-1, with TRBD1 as a possible D gene (6 bases). The CDR3 extends over 11 amino acids. Trimming removed 2 bases at V and 8 bases at J, with 6 bases between. Per germline, CDR1 WNHNN and CDR2 SYGVQD (reference sequence). CDR3 in DNA: TGCGCCAGCAGTGAGGGGACAGAAGCTTTCTTT. Translating it yields CASSEGTEAFF.

The genes are TRBV29-1 and TRBJ1-1; tentative D call: TRBD1 (5 bases). In germline, CDR1 is SQVTM, CDR2 ANQGSEA. The CDR3 has 15 amino acids. Trimming stripped 5 bases from V and 4 bases from J, with 20 bases between. The CDR3 sequence: CSVMVQAGGSTEAFF. Written as DNA, the CDR3 is TGCAGCGTTATGGTACAGGCCGGGGGATCCACTGAAGCTTTCTTT.

The count of this clone is one. The chain couples TRBV5-4 to TRBJ2-5; a possible D gene is TRBD2 (5 bases). There are 15 residues in the CDR3. Trimming removed 2 bases from V and 4 bases from J, with 15 bases in between. Germline CDR1 reads SGHNT; CDR2 reads YYREEE (reference sequence). CDR3 residues: CASSLGISVGETQYF. In DNA form, the CDR3 reads TGTGCCAGCAGCTTAGGGATTAGCGTCGGAGAGACCCAGTACTTC.

The V call is TRBV11-1, the J call TRBJ2-7; no definite D call. The CDR3 loop spans 11 amino acids. Germline CDR1 reads SGHAT; CDR2 reads FQDESV (reference sequence). V was trimmed by 0 bases and J by 6 bases, leaving 3 bases between them. CDR3 region: CASSLAGEQYV. The CDR3 nucleotides read TGTGCCAGCAGCTTAGCGGGCGAGCAGTACGTC.

V is TRBV7-6 and J is TRBJ2-5, with 8 bases identical to TRBD2. Per the germline V gene, CDR1 is SGHVS and CDR2 is FNYEAQ. The CDR3 has 13 amino acids. V was pared by 8 bases and J by 5 bases, with 7 bases of the junction left unmatched. The CDR3 DNA is TGTGCCAGCGAAGCGGGGGAGGGGGAGACCCAGTACTTC. Amino acid sequence: CASEAGEGETQYF.

The V and J genes are TRBV5-4 and TRBJ2-3; tentative D call: TRBD2 (5 bases). CDR1 and CDR2 (germline): SGHNT, YYREEE (reference sequence). The CDR3 is 13 residues long. V lost 6 bases, J lost 1 base, and 9 bases lay in between. CDR3 DNA: TGTGCCAGCACTGAGGGTGGCACAGATACGCAGTATTTT. Its translation is CASTEGGTDTQYF.

This chain uses TRBV7-9 with TRBJ2-1; 9 bases align to TRBD2. This CDR3 region has 14 residues. Germline-derived CDR1 and CDR2 are SEHNR and FQNEAQ (reference sequence). V shed 1 base, J shed 9 bases, and the junction held 4 bases outside the gene matches. The CDR3 region is CASSLEAGGSEQFF. DNA of the CDR3: TGTGCCAGCAGCTTAGAAGCGGGGGGCAGTGAGCAGTTCTTC.

V gene TRBV6-5 combines with J gene TRBJ2-2; tentatively, D is TRBD2 (5 bases). Germline V gives CDR1 MNHEY, CDR2 SVGAGI. Trimming shortened V by 2 bases and J by 4 bases, and 14 bases separated the two germline ends. The CDR3 is 16 amino acids. The CDR3 sequence: CASSYGWGDFTGELFF. The DNA of the CDR3 is TGTGCCAGCAGTTACGGATGGGGAGACTTCACCGGGGAGCTGTTTTTT.

CDR3 region: CASSLGQGEHNEQFF. CDR3 coding DNA: TGCGCCAGCAGCTTGGGACAGGGGGAACACAATGAGCAGTTCTTC. V gene TRBV5-1 combines with J gene TRBJ2-1; 9 bases are a match to TRBD1. The CDR3 loop spans 15 amino acids. CDR1 is SGHRS, CDR2 YFSETQ, per germline. After removal of 0 bases from V and 5 bases from J, the junction contained 3 bases not matched to a gene.

The chain links TRBV27 to TRBJ1-6, with 7 positions matching TRBD1. This CDR3 has 14 amino acids. The V gene's germline CDR1 is MNHEY and CDR2 SMNVEV (reference sequence). V trimming: 4 bases; J trimming: 14 bases; junction bases outside the gene matches: 11. The CDR3 protein is CASSSTGYRSSLHF. CDR3 coding DNA: TGTGCCAGCAGTTCGACAGGGTACAGGTCGTCCCTCCACTTT.

This clone was seen just once. This chain links TRBV5-4 with TRBJ1-4, with TRBD1 identical over 9 bases. Germline loops: CDR1 SGHNT, CDR2 YYREEE (reference sequence). The CDR3 totals 16 residues. The junction had 8 bases not matched to a gene; V was cut back by 4 bases and J by 4 bases. The CDR3, as DNA: TGTGCCAGCAGCAAGGGACAGGGACGGAATAATGAAAAACTGTTTTTT. Translating it yields CASSKGQGRNNEKLFF.

The chain recombines TRBV7-8 with TRBJ1-2; a possible D gene is TRBD1 (6 bases). Germline CDR1 reads SGHVS; CDR2 reads FQNEAQ. The CDR3 consists of 16 residues. V lost 6 bases and J lost 4, with 21 bases in between. The CDR3 loop reads CASRGHGRGGAYGYTF. CDR3 coding DNA: TGTGCCAGCAGGGGACATGGCCGCGGCGGTGCCTATGGCTACACCTTC.